The 22 T cell receptor beta chains below come from one sample, sequenced in a study of blood T cells in healthy people across ages. PCR was performed a second time for about 7 to 12 cycles using a sample-barcoded 5' primer and a J-beta primer mix. Each CDR3 protein gets one entry after TCRdb re-called the 5' RACE reads with MiXCR. The data contain around 800,000 distinct CDR3 sequences, about 53% of them singletons. Material for sequencing was blood. All receptors derive from a man older than 75 in good health.

V gene TRBV18 combines with J gene TRBJ2-2; 10 positions agree with TRBD1. The V gene end was trimmed by 5 bases and the J gene end by 3 bases; junction bases not matched to a gene: 3. CDR1 and CDR2 (germline): KGHSH, LQKENI. CDR3 length: 15 amino acids. In DNA form, the CDR3 reads TGTGCCAGCTCAATCGGACAGGGGGACACCGGGGAGCTGTTTTTT. Encoded protein: CASSIGQGDTGELFF.

This chain joins TRBV2 and TRBJ1-6; D uncertain. With 2 bases removed from V and 0 bases from J, the gap between germline ends came to 17 bases. Germline CDR1 SNHLY, CDR2 FYNNEI. This CDR3 contains 19 residues. Written as DNA, the CDR3 is TGTGCCAGCAGTGAAAGGGTCCGTGTCGCGAGCTCCTATAATTCACCCCTCCACTTT. Encoded protein: CASSERVRVASSYNSPLHF.

A single count supports this clonotype. The rearrangement links TRBV3-1 to TRBJ1-1; tentatively, D is TRBD1 (6 bases). Germline V gene sequence: CDR1 LGHDT, CDR2 YNNKEL (reference sequence). This CDR3 contains 14 residues. Between the trimmed V and J ends, which lost 2 bases and 6 bases, there was a span of 13 bases. The CDR3: CASSQRAGGAEAFF. CDR3 DNA: TGTGCCAGCAGCCAAAGGGCGGGGGGCGCTGAAGCTTTCTTT. Supplemented by reference TRBV3-1 and TRBJ1-1, the full variable domain reads DTAVSQTPKYLVTQMGNDKSIKCEQNLGHDTMYWYKQDSKKFLKIMFSYNNKELIINETVPNRFSPKSPDKAHLNLHINSLELGDSAVYFCASSQRAGGAEAFFGQGTRLTVV.

This sequence joins TRBV7-8 and TRBJ1-4, with 7 bases fitting TRBD1. V shed 7 bases and J 8 bases; nucleotides not matched to a gene: 7. This CDR3 comprises 13 residues. Per the germline V gene, CDR1 is SGHVS and CDR2 is FQNEAQ. The CDR3 loop is CASTRQGGEKLFF. For the CDR3, the DNA is TGTGCCAGCACCCGACAGGGAGGGGAAAAACTGTTTTTT. The full variable domain, rest sourced from reference TRBV7-8 and TRBJ1-4, is GAGVSQSPRYKVAKRGQDVALRCDPISGHVSLFWYQQALGQGPEFLTYFQNEAQLDKSGLPSDRFFAERPEGSVSTLKIQRTQQEDSAVYLCASTRQGGEKLFFGSGTQLSVL.

Details on this clonotype: One junction end disagrees with the germline gene, perhaps due to a read error. The CDR3, as DNA: TGCAGCGTTGGTCGGTCGGACTACGGGCAGTACTTC. Its protein is CSVGRSDYGQYF. This chain connects TRBV29-1 to TRBJ2-7, with D maybe TRBD2 (6 bases). From germline, CDR1 is SQVTM and CDR2 ANQGSEA. The CDR3 totals 12 residues.

This rearrangement joins TRBV12-3 or TRBV12-4 to TRBJ2-1; no definite D call. The CDR3 is 15 residues long. The V end lost 6 bases, the J end lost 0 bases, and 12 bases lay between the germline ends. The CDR3 bases are TGTGCCAGCAGGCGGACGGATATCTCCTACAATGAGCAGTTCTTC. Protein: CASRRTDISYNEQFF.

The chain recombines TRBV11-2 with TRBJ2-1; D is undetermined. Germline CDR1 and CDR2: SGHAT and FQNNGV. The V end was cut by 5 bases, the J end by 3 bases, with 14 bases between. There are 15 residues in the CDR3. CDR3: CASSPPGRSYNEQFF. In DNA form, the CDR3 reads TGTGCCAGCAGCCCACCCGGGCGGAGCTACAATGAGCAGTTCTTC.

A few counts support this clonotype. This chain links TRBV9 with TRBJ2-1; the D gene is possibly TRBD2 (6 bases). The CDR3 covers 11 residues. V lost 7 bases, J lost 5 bases, and 7 bases lay in between. The germline V gene has CDR1 SGDLS and CDR2 YYNGEE. The DNA for the CDR3 is TGTGCCAGCCAGCGGGACAATGAGCAGTTCTTC. It codes for CASQRDNEQFF.

The chain couples TRBV20-1 to TRBJ1-2; D is perhaps TRBD1 (5 bases). The CDR3 sequence is 15 residues long. V lost 1 base and J lost 4, with 16 bases in between. CDR1 DFQATT and CDR2 SNEGSKA come from the germline V gene (reference sequence). This CDR3 reads CSARAGQGLSYGYTF. In DNA, the CDR3 is TGCAGTGCTAGAGCGGGCCAGGGTCTCTCCTATGGCTACACCTTC.

The chain uses TRBV10-3 and TRBJ2-1; D not certain. CDR3 size: 16 residues. In germline, CDR1 is ENHRY, CDR2 SYGVKD. V was trimmed by 5 bases and J by 2 bases, leaving 16 bases between them. CDR3: CAISLQAGGAYNEQFF. CDR3 bases: TGTGCCATCAGTCTCCAAGCAGGTGGGGCCTACAATGAGCAGTTCTTC.

This chain joins TRBV29-1 and TRBJ2-6; D is ambiguous. The CDR3 totals 15 residues. V shed 6 bases and J shed 4 bases, with 16 bases lying between them. Germline CDR1 and CDR2: SQVTM and ANQGSEA. The DNA for the CDR3 is TGCAGCGTCGGCCTTGAGGAACGGGGGGCCAACGTCCTGACTTTC. Its protein product is CSVGLEERGANVLTF. The variable domain in full, completed from reference TRBV29-1 and TRBJ2-6, reads SAVISQKPSRDICQRGTSLTIQCQVDSQVTMMFWYRQQPGQSLTLIATANQGSEATYESGFVIDKFPISRPNLTFSTLTVSNMSPEDSSIYLCSVGLEERGANVLTFGAGSRLTVL.

The rearrangement uses TRBV5-1 and TRBJ2-7; 8 bases agree with TRBD2. Germline trimming cut 4 bases from V and 1 base from J; bases unmatched to any gene: 16. Germline-derived CDR1 and CDR2 are SGHRS and YFSETQ. This CDR3 region has 18 residues. The CDR3 nucleotides read TGCGCCAGCAGCCTCGTCGGGGGAGCGGGAGTCCTATCCTACGAGCAGTACTTC. It specifies CASSLVGGAGVLSYEQYF.

This chain uses TRBV6-5 with TRBJ2-7; tentatively, D is TRBD1 or TRBD2 (5 bases each). Trimming took off 3 bases at V and 3 bases at J, with 21 bases between the two ends. This CDR3 has 17 residues. Germline V gene sequence: CDR1 MNHEY, CDR2 SVGAGI. CDR3 in DNA: TGTGCCAGCAGTTATAGCCTTGCCGGGGTAGGGGTCTACGAGCAGTACTTC. It translates to CASSYSLAGVGVYEQYF.

The V gene is TRBV5-1, the J gene TRBJ2-1, with 10 bases lining up with TRBD1. Germline trimming cut 4 bases from V and 8 bases from J; bases unmatched to any gene: 6. The germline V gene encodes CDR1 SGHRS and CDR2 YFSETQ. CDR3 size: 14 residues. The CDR3 DNA follows: TGCGCCAGCAGCACCGGACAGGGGGTACATGAGCAGTTCTTC. It codes for CASSTGQGVHEQFF.

A note on this clonotype: One junction end disagrees with the germline gene, perhaps due to a read error. The chain employs TRBV6-2 or TRBV6-3 and TRBJ2-1; 10 bases align to TRBD2. CDR3 length: 15 amino acids. In germline, CDR1 is MNHEY, CDR2 SVGEGT. DNA of the CDR3: TGTGCCGGCAGTTACGGGCTAGCGGGAGTCAATGAGCAGTTCTTC. Residues: CAGSYGLAGVNEQFF.

J is TRBJ1-5 and V is TRBV6-5; D gene unclear. CDR1 is MNHEY and CDR2 is SVGAGI in the germline V gene. With 6 bases removed from V and 7 bases from J, the gap between germline ends came to 13 bases. The CDR3 runs 13 residues. The CDR3 sequence: CASSDTLAQPQHF. The CDR3 coding sequence is TGTGCCAGCAGCGACACCCTAGCCCAGCCCCAGCATTTT.

This clonotype has just a few counts. This chain joins TRBV6-2 or TRBV6-3 and TRBJ2-3; D tentatively fits TRBD1 or TRBD2 (5 bases each). This CDR3 contains 20 residues. The germline V gene has CDR1 MNHEY and CDR2 SVGEGT. Trimming shortened V by 2 bases and J by 1 base, and 25 bases separated the two germline ends. The CDR3 sequence is CASSYNRGVQRGGGTDTQYF. In nucleotides, the CDR3 is TGTGCCAGCAGTTACAATCGAGGGGTCCAGAGAGGAGGTGGCACAGATACGCAGTATTTT.

This clonotype has only a few counts. The genes are TRBV20-1 and TRBJ2-1, with D possibly being TRBD2 (5 bases). Trimming pared 1 base from V and 3 bases from J, leaving 13 bases between. CDR1 is DFQATT and CDR2 is SNEGSKA in the germline V gene (reference sequence). This CDR3 contains 15 residues. The DNA for the CDR3 is TGCAGTGCTAGAGGGATTAGCGTAGGCTACAATGAGCAGTTCTTC. It specifies CSARGISVGYNEQFF.

The chain carries TRBV24-1 and TRBJ2-1; D unclear. The end of the DNA is better explained by TRBJ2-7, so the J call may be wrong. The germline CDR1 and CDR2 sequences are KGHDR and SFDVKD. The CDR3 has 14 residues. The CDR3 region has the DNA TGTGCCACCAGTCTCCCGGGCAATTACAATGAGCAGTACTTC. This codes for CATSLPGNYNEQYF.

The V and J genes are TRBV12-3 or TRBV12-4 and TRBJ1-2; D remains unclear. V shed 8 bases and J shed 0 bases, with 16 bases lying between them. The CDR3 is 15 amino acids. CDR3 residues: CASLAPPPSNYGYTF. DNA of the CDR3: TGTGCCAGCCTGGCCCCTCCACCCTCTAACTATGGCTACACCTTC.

This clonotype was counted between two and nine times. V is TRBV20-1 and J is TRBJ1-2; TRBD1 aligns across 7 bases. This CDR3 has 14 amino acids. The trim removed 3 bases at V and 6 bases at J, leaving 10 bases unmatched. The V gene's germline CDR1 is DFQATT and CDR2 SNEGSKA (reference sequence). The CDR3 coding sequence is TGCAGTGCTAGTTCGGGAGGGGGCGGCGATGGCTACACCTTC. As protein: CSASSGGGGDGYTF.

This clonotype occurred once. The chain uses TRBV7-2 and TRBJ2-5; 9 nucleotides match TRBD2. The better agreement between TRBJ2-7 and the DNA end casts doubt on the J call. This CDR3 has 15 residues. CDR1 SGHTA and CDR2 FQGNSA come from the germline V gene. The CDR3 here is CASSRGREGPYEQYF. The CDR3, as DNA: TGTGCCAGCAGCCGAGGGCGGGAGGGCCCCTACGAGCAGTACTTC.